The T cell receptor beta chain described here comes from a study of blood T cells in healthy people across ages. The wider study: About one barcoded beta molecule was captured per two T cells (by template switching). The study's findings and limits: PBMCs were not sorted, which prevented a conclusive comparison of naive versus antigen-experienced cells.

Together with a sample-barcoded 5' primer, a J-beta primer mix was included in a second PCR lasting roughly 7 to 11 cycles. Each single sample gave us at least 2.5 million CDR3-containing paired-end reads. TCRdb used MiXCR to reprocess the 5' RACE reads, holding one entry per CDR3 protein. The sample lists 2 million or so distinct CDR3 sequences, approximately 50% occurring once. Total RNA was extracted at no less than 5.5 micrograms per sample. J was trimmed by 0 bases and V by 5 bases; bases with no gene match: 2. Germline-derived CDR1 and CDR2 are MGHDK and SYGVNS. The CDR3 runs 14 residues. This clonotype was observed once. What it recognizes is unknown.

The genes are TRBV25-1 and TRBJ1-1, with 8 bases identical to TRBD1. The TCR comes from a woman between 40 and 55 years old in good health. Sequenced input: blood. In nucleotides, the CDR3 is TGTGCCAGCAGTCAACAGGGGGTGAACACTGAAGCTTTCTTT. This codes for CASSQQGVNTEAFF.